This note documents a single T cell receptor beta chain sequence. Antigen: not known. Assay: immunoSEQ multiplex PCR; the TCRdb copy retains only in-frame clones and omits some. The repertoire consists of millions of clones, with over 85% occurring once and the leading ten covering 0.14%. This record belongs to a study of shared clonotypes between healthy human individuals. Broader study findings: Some clonotypes were shared by all four sorted-subset donors, while others were not shared. The non-shared ones had lower generation probabilities than the shared ones. In general, naive subsets displayed greater estimated richness than memory subsets did.

Donors, without exception, were Caucasian adults residing in Nashville, Tennessee. CD4+ cells underwent separation, giving CD45RA+ naive and CD45RA-negative memory subsets. The sequencing input was naive CD4+ T cells sorted from blood. Subset reported: CD45RA+ positively selected. This TCR was recovered from a man aged 18-30 years in good health.

The DNA for the CDR3 is TGCGCCAGCAGCCAGGGACTAGCGGGAGGTCGAGACGAGCAGTACTTC. It encodes CASSQGLAGGRDEQYF. The J gene is TRBJ2-7, the V gene TRBV5-1; 15 positions agree with TRBD2. The CDR3 consists of 16 residues. J gave up 5 bases and V 4 bases, and 7 bases lay outside the gene matches. Per germline, CDR1 SGHRS and CDR2 YFSETQ.